This T cell receptor beta chain was recovered during a study of blood T cells in healthy people across ages. The CDR3 has 12 residues. Germline CDR1 and CDR2: SNHLY and FYNNEI. Trimming shortened V by 10 bases and J by 6 bases, and 15 bases separated the two germline ends. RNA extraction gave at least 5 micrograms of total RNA per sample. PCR was performed a second time for roughly 6 to 12 cycles using a sample-barcoded 5' primer and a J-beta primer mix. One entry per CDR3 protein, called by TCRdb with MiXCR from the 5' RACE reads. The sample includes 2 million or so distinct CDR3 sequences, around 50% of them seen just once.

The origin of this receptor is a middle-aged woman in good health. This chain uses TRBV2 with TRBJ1-1; D is perhaps TRBD1 (5 bases). Sequenced sample: blood. CDR3 sequence (DNA): TGTGCCATCGGGACTCTTCGGCCTGAAGCTTTCTTT. It is translated as CAIGTLRPEAFF.